The sequence of this T cell receptor (beta chain) was determined in a study of blood T cell repertoires in COVID-19. The CDR3 spans 13 residues. Profiled with immunoSEQ multiplex PCR; TCRdb holds only in-frame clones, not every one. The repertoire holds about 240,000 clones, roughly 87% seen once, with 7.2% in the top ten. The clonotype comes from a man aged 60 to 75 who had recovered from COVID-19. The rearrangement joins TRBV12-2 to TRBJ2-7; the table assigns TRBD2, which was not confirmed against the DNA. TRBV12-2 is labeled a pseudogene. Sequenced input: peripheral blood. The CDR3 loop reads CASRVALTLEQYV. For the CDR3, the DNA is TGTGCAAGTCGTGTAGCCCTGACCCTTGAGCAGTACGTC.